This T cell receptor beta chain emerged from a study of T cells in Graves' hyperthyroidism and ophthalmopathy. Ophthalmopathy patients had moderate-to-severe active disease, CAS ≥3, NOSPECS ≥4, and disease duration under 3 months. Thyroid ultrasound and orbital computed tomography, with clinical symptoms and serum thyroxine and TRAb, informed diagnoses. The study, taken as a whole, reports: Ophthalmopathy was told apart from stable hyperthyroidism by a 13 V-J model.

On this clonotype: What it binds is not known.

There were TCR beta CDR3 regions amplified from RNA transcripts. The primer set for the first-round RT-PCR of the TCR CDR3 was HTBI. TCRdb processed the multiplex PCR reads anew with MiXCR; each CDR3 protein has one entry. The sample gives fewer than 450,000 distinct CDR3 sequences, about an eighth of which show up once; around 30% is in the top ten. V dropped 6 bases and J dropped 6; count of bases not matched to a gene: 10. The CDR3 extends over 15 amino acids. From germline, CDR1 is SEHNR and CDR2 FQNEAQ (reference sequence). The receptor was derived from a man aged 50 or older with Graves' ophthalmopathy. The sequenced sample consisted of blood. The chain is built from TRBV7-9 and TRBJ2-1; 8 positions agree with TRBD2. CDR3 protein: CASRDPGLGANEQFF. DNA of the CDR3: TGTGCCAGCAGGGATCCGGGACTAGGAGCCAATGAGCAGTTCTTC.